A single sample is the source of the 26 T cell receptor beta chains below, sequenced in a study of OX40 agonist ivuxolimab in advanced cancers. Produced via immunoSEQ multiplex PCR; TCRdb's table is partial and in-frame only. The data show about 32,000 clones, more than 80% seen once. The source material was CD4+ or CD8+ T cells sorted from blood, sampled in a trial of the OX40 agonist ivuxolimab. These receptors originate from an adult with an advanced solid tumor such as melanoma, head and neck, liver or kidney cancer.

This chain links TRBV5-1 with TRBJ2-3; possibly TRBD1 for D (6 bases). Germline lookup yields CDR1 SGHRS and CDR2 YFSETQ. The CDR3 has 14 residues. V dropped 4 bases and J dropped 4 bases, with 13 bases sitting between them. The DNA of the CDR3 is TGCGCCAGCAGCCTGACAGGAATGGCAGATACGCAGTATTTT. Its translation: CASSLTGMADTQYF.

The CDR3 DNA reads TGTGCCAGCAGCGCTGGGATTTCTTCACGCGAGCAGTACTTC. It yields the protein CASSAGISSREQYF. The chain carries TRBV9 and TRBJ2-7; no definite D call. Trimming removed 3 bases from V and 6 bases from J, with 16 bases in between. Germline-derived CDR1 and CDR2 are SGDLS and YYNGEE. The CDR3 has 14 amino acids.

The rearrangement uses TRBV6-1 and TRBJ1-5, with D unclear. This CDR3 spans 14 amino acids. From germline, CDR1 is MNHNS and CDR2 SASEGT. V shed 4 bases and J shed 7 bases, with 14 bases lying between them. DNA of the CDR3: TGTGCCAGCAGTGCTTCGGGGTGGTTCCAGCCCCAGCATTTT. This translates into CASSASGWFQPQHF.

V and J are TRBV6-1 and TRBJ2-7; no clear D. This CDR3 is 13 amino acids long. The V gene lost 2 bases and the J gene lost 3 bases, with 8 bases spanning the gap. Germline-derived CDR1 and CDR2 are MNHNS and SASEGT. This CDR3 is CASSEQDGYEQYF. CDR3 nucleotide sequence: TGTGCCAGCAGTGAACAGGACGGCTACGAGCAGTACTTC.

The V gene is TRBV5-1, the J gene TRBJ1-3; D might be TRBD1 (5 bases). Germline CDR1 is SGHRS and CDR2 is YFSETQ. V lost 4 bases to trimming and J lost 2 bases, with 16 bases between them. The length of the CDR3 is 16 residues. The CDR3 loop is CASSPSLGTAGNTIYF. The CDR3 bases are TGCGCCAGCAGCCCTTCCCTAGGGACGGCTGGAAACACCATATATTTT.

The chain has TRBV7-2 and TRBJ2-7, with TRBD2 matching over 11 bases. CDR1 is SGHTA, CDR2 FQGNSA, per germline. This CDR3 region has 14 residues. The V segment lost 6 bases and the J segment 4 bases; nucleotides outside the gene matches: 5. The CDR3 here is CASRPSSGGYEQYF. CDR3 bases: TGTGCCAGCAGACCCTCTAGCGGGGGGTACGAGCAGTACTTC. The full variable domain, its missing parts supplied by reference TRBV7-2 and TRBJ2-7, is GAGVSQSPSNKVTEKGKDVELRCDPISGHTALYWYRQSLGQGLEFLIYFQGNSAPDKSGLPSDRFSAERTGGSVSTLTIQRTQQEDSAVYLCASRPSSGGYEQYFGPGTRLTVT.

A single count supports this clone. The chain links TRBV19 to TRBJ1-6; D not resolved. The V gene lost 7 bases and the J gene lost 7 bases, with 20 bases spanning the gap. Germline values: CDR1 LNHDA, CDR2 SQIVND (reference sequence). CDR3 length equals 16 residues. CDR3 loop: CASKAGGKPRNSPLHF. CDR3 DNA: TGTGCCAGTAAAGCGGGAGGGAAGCCTCGAAATTCACCCCTCCACTTT. Variable domain in full (rest from reference TRBV19 and TRBJ1-6): DGGITQSPKYLFRKEGQNVTLSCEQNLNHDAMYWYRQDPGQGLRLIYYSQIVNDFQKGDIAEGYSVSREKKESFPLTVTSAQKNPTAFYLCASKAGGKPRNSPLHFGNGTRLTVT.

The chain employs TRBV6-1 and TRBJ2-5; 7 nucleotides align to TRBD1. V lost 3 bases, J lost 5 bases, and 6 bases stayed unmatched. The germline V gene encodes CDR1 MNHNS and CDR2 SASEGT. CDR3 length: 14 amino acids. CDR3 amino acids: CASSESRGTETQYF. CDR3 in DNA: TGTGCCAGCAGTGAGAGCAGGGGGACGGAGACCCAGTACTTC.

The chain couples TRBV6-1 to TRBJ1-1, with D uncertain. This CDR3 spans 14 amino acids. Trimming left V 1 base short and J 9 bases short, with 15 bases between. Looked up from germline, CDR1 is MNHNS and CDR2 is SASEGT. CDR3 sequence (DNA): TGTGCCAGCAGTGAAGAAACTGCACGTCCGAAAGCTTTCTTT. This encodes CASSEETARPKAFF.

This chain uses TRBV4-2 with TRBJ1-1; possible D gene TRBD1, 5 bases. Germline CDR1 and CDR2: LGHNA and YNFKEQ. The CDR3 is 15 amino acids. V gave up 5 bases and J gave up 8 bases, with 21 bases separating them. CDR3 region: CASSTIGRGFFEAFF. DNA for the CDR3: TGTGCCAGCAGCACTATAGGACGGGGGTTTTTCGAAGCTTTCTTT.

The chain combines TRBV7-2 with TRBJ1-5; TRBD1 is a possible D gene (5 bases). CDR1 is SGHTA and CDR2 is FQGNSA in the germline V gene. V dropped 4 bases and J dropped 6 bases, with 13 bases sitting between them. The CDR3 sequence is 14 residues long. CDR3 nucleotide sequence: TGTGCCAGCAGCTCCAGTTCCAGGGCTCAGCCCCAGCATTTT. Translation: CASSSSSRAQPQHF.

The chain carries TRBV7-6 and TRBJ2-7; 7 positions match TRBD1. Germline V gene data show CDR1 as SGHVS and CDR2 as FNYEAQ. This CDR3 has 14 amino acids. The junction had 7 bases not matched to a gene; V was cut back by 5 bases and J by 3 bases. The CDR3 is CASSPTGYGYEQYF. DNA for the CDR3: TGTGCCAGCAGCCCGACAGGGTATGGCTACGAGCAGTACTTC. The whole variable domain, remainder taken from reference TRBV7-6 and TRBJ2-7, is GAGVSQSPRYKVTKRGQDVALRCDPISGHVSLYWYRQALGQGPEFLTYFNYEAQQDKSGLPNDRFSAERPEGSISTLTIQRTEQRDSAMYRCASSPTGYGYEQYFGPGTRLTVT.

This chain's CDR3 is CASRQGFTNTEAFF. CDR3 sequence (DNA): TGTGCCAGCAGACAGGGGTTTACGAACACTGAAGCTTTCTTT. J is TRBJ1-1 and V is TRBV6-1; TRBD1 matches 7 bases. This CDR3 contains 14 residues. Germline V gene lookup returns CDR1 MNHNS and CDR2 SASEGT. V gave up 6 bases and J gave up 1 base; unmatched junction bases: 5.

This rearrangement joins TRBV5-4 to TRBJ1-4, with D unclear. Between the trimmed V and J ends, which lost 6 bases and 8 bases, there was a span of 20 bases. Germline CDR1 and CDR2: SGHNT and YYREEE (reference sequence). The CDR3 loop spans 15 amino acids. The CDR3 protein is CASTTWGKFGEKLFF. The CDR3 DNA follows: TGTGCCAGCACCACGTGGGGTAAATTTGGAGAAAAACTGTTTTTT.

The chain uses TRBV27 and TRBJ1-5; a possible D gene is TRBD1 (5 bases). Trimming removed 4 bases from V and 5 bases from J, with 33 bases in between. The CDR3 covers 21 residues. Germline CDR1 is MNHEY and CDR2 is SMNVEV (reference sequence). The CDR3 is CASSSPPLISGTSRADQPQHF. DNA for the CDR3: TGTGCCAGCAGTTCCCCCCCGTTGATTTCCGGGACCTCACGGGCAGATCAGCCCCAGCATTTT.

The chain uses TRBV5-5 and TRBJ2-1, with 7 positions matching TRBD2. V gave up 3 bases and J gave up 10 bases; unmatched junction bases: 10. Germline V CDR1 and CDR2: SGHKS, YYEKEE (reference sequence). CDR3 length equals 14 residues. The CDR3 sequence: CASSSLTSAGEQFF. The DNA of the CDR3 is TGTGCCAGCAGCTCCCTAACTAGCGCGGGGGAGCAGTTCTTC. Based on the CDR3 plus reference TRBV5-5 and TRBJ2-1, the full variable domain is DAGVTQSPTHLIKTRGQQVTLRCSPISGHKSVSWYQQVLGQGPQFIFQYYEKEERGRGNFPDRFSARQFPNYSSELNVNALLLGDSALYLCASSSLTSAGEQFFGPGTRLTVL.

The gene calls are TRBV4-2 and TRBJ2-5; the D is unclear. V lost 0 bases and J 4 bases, leaving 12 bases between the germline ends. The CDR3 contains 15 residues. Germline V CDR1 and CDR2: LGHNA, YNFKEQ. CDR3 in amino acids: CASSQDATELETQYF. CDR3 in DNA: TGTGCCAGCAGCCAAGATGCTACGGAGCTAGAGACCCAGTACTTC.

The chain has TRBV27 and TRBJ2-1; 11 bases line up with TRBD2. This CDR3 has 16 residues. After removal of 5 bases from V and 1 base from J, the junction contained 4 bases not matched to a gene. The germline gives CDR1 MNHEY, CDR2 SMNVEV (reference sequence). CDR3 nucleotide sequence: TGTGCCAGCAGTACCGGACTAGCGGGTTCCTACAATGAGCAGTTCTTC. Its translation: CASSTGLAGSYNEQFF.

This chain links TRBV5-8 with TRBJ2-3; D unresolved. The V and J ends lost 5 bases and 6 bases respectively, with 16 bases between them. Germline V gene lookup returns CDR1 SGHTS and CDR2 YDEGEE. There are 14 residues in the CDR3. The CDR3 sequence is CASRKDHVMDTQYF. The CDR3 DNA is TGTGCCAGCAGGAAGGATCACGTCATGGATACGCAGTATTTT.

CDR3: CASRLGQGAPEQYF. DNA for the CDR3: TGCGCCAGCAGACTCGGACAGGGGGCGCCCGAGCAGTACTTC. V is TRBV5-1 and J is TRBJ2-7, with 11 bases that match TRBD1. The CDR3 contains 14 residues. Germline trimming cut 5 bases from V and 6 bases from J; bases unmatched to any gene: 7. Germline V lookup: CDR1 SGHRS, CDR2 YFSETQ.

The CDR3 sequence: CASSLRWAGGPHEQYF. The DNA for the CDR3 is TGTGCCAGCAGCTTAAGGTGGGCGGGAGGGCCTCACGAGCAGTACTTC. V and J are TRBV7-2 and TRBJ2-7; 9 nucleotides agree with TRBD2. Germline V gene data show CDR1 as SGHTA and CDR2 as FQGNSA. V was pared by 2 bases and J by 5 bases, with 10 bases of the junction left unmatched. This CDR3 is 16 amino acids long. The full variable domain, its missing parts supplied by reference TRBV7-2 and TRBJ2-7, is GAGVSQSPSNKVTEKGKDVELRCDPISGHTALYWYRQSLGQGLEFLIYFQGNSAPDKSGLPSDRFSAERTGGSVSTLTIQRTQQEDSAVYLCASSLRWAGGPHEQYFGPGTRLTVT.

Note on this clone: One junction end disagrees with the germline gene, perhaps due to a read error. The chain uses TRBV19 and TRBJ1-2; D possibly corresponds to TRBD1 (5 bases). Germline lookup yields CDR1 LNHDA and CDR2 SQIVND (reference sequence). The CDR3 runs 16 residues. CDR3: CAGSIAGTAAINGYTF. CDR3 in DNA: TGTGCCGGTAGTATAGCAGGGACCGCAGCCATAAATGGCTACACCTTC.

This chain connects TRBV7-2 to TRBJ2-3, with D maybe TRBD1 (5 bases). Germline V gives CDR1 SGHTA, CDR2 FQGNSA. The ends were cut back, 5 bases at V and 5 bases at J, with 11 bases in the middle. The CDR3 runs 13 residues. CDR3 DNA: TGTGCCAGCAGCCTCAGGGTGATAGATACGCAGTATTTT. It yields the protein CASSLRVIDTQYF.

This clone was recorded only once. The rearrangement links TRBV18 to TRBJ1-4; a possible D gene is TRBD1 (6 bases). The germline CDR1 and CDR2 sequences are KGHSH and LQKENI. V lost 3 bases, J lost 7 bases, and 12 bases lay in between. This CDR3 spans 14 amino acids. The CDR3 nucleotides are TGTGCCAGCTCACCGTCGGGCAGGGGTGAAAAACTGTTTTTT. Translation gives CASSPSGRGEKLFF.

The rearrangement links TRBV4-1 to TRBJ2-7, with TRBD2 matching over 8 bases. The CDR3 has 17 amino acids. Germline CDR1 and CDR2: MGHRA and YSYEKL. The V gene end was trimmed by 2 bases and the J gene end by 1 base; junction bases not matched to a gene: 10. In nucleotides, the CDR3 is TGCGCCAGCAGCCAACCGACCATCAAGCGGGAGTCCTACGAGCAGTACTTC. Translated: CASSQPTIKRESYEQYF.

This chain uses TRBV5-6 with TRBJ1-2, with 7 nucleotides matching TRBD1. V dropped 4 bases and J dropped 8; count of bases not matched to a gene: 20. The germline CDR1 and CDR2 sequences are SGHDT and YYEEEE. The CDR3 extends over 17 amino acids. CDR3 in DNA: TGTGCCAGCAGCCCCATAGGGCGGGGAGGGGGCGAAGAAGGCTACACCTTC. This codes for CASSPIGRGGGEEGYTF.